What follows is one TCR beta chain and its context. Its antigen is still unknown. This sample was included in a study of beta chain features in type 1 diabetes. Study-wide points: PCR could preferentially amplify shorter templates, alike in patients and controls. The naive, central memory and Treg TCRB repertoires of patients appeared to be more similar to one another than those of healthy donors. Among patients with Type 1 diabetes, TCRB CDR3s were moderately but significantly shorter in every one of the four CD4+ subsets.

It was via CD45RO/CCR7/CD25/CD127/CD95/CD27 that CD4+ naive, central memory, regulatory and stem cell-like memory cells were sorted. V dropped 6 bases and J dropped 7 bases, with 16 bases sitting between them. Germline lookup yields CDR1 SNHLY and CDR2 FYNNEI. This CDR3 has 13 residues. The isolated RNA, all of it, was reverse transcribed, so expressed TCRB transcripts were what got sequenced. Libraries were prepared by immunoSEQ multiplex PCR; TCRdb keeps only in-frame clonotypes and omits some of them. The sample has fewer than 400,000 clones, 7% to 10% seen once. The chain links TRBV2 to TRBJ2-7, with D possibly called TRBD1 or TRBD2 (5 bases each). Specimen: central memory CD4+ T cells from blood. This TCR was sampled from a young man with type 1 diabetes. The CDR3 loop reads CASRNEGRGEQYF. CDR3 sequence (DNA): TGTGCCAGCAGGAACGAGGGGAGAGGGGAGCAGTACTTC.